This TCR beta chain came from a study of cytomegalovirus exposure and HLA in healthy donors. Study findings and constraints: Most sequenced TCRs were rare (though some public TCRs occurred in many donors).

Points on this clone: Its antigen is unknown.

The germline V and J ends were trimmed by 3 bases and 6 bases, with 12 bases remaining between them. Germline CDR1 SGHDT, CDR2 YYEEEE. The CDR3 is 13 residues long. The study ran its PCR with 60 Vbeta and 13 Jbeta primers. The assay was immunoSEQ multiplex PCR, and TCRdb's table has in-frame clones only and misses some. The sample table includes roughly 100,000 clones. This chain uses TRBV5-6 with TRBJ1-2, with D maybe TRBD1 (6 bases). The clonotype was recovered from a man in his forties or fifties in good health and CMV-seronegative. Material: PBMCs. The CDR3 DNA is TGTGCCAGCAGCTGGGGGGGCTTAGATGGCTACACCTTC. The encoded protein is CASSWGGLDGYTF.